A selection of T cell receptor beta chains follows, all from one sample in a study of blood T cell repertoires in COVID-19. Data came from immunoSEQ multiplex PCR; TCRdb stores just in-frame clones and leaves some out. The sample lists 170,000 or so clones, 86% occurring once. Sequenced input: peripheral blood. All receptors come from a man over 45 with active or convalescent COVID-19. Each CDR3 is given with its conserved first and last residue. D genes are given only for firm matches. Clone size is not always given. Where it is, it says once, few, many or a class for expanded clones.

d_call | j_call | v_call | clone_size | cdr3_nt | cdr3_aa
. | TRBJ2-5 | TRBV19 | . | TGTGCCAGTAGGGGAGAAGAGACCCAGTACTTC | CASRGEETQYF
TRBD1 | TRBJ2-1 | TRBV10-1 | . | TGCGCCAGCAGTGTGGGGACAGGGGGCTTGGGCTCCTACAATGAGCAGTTCTTC | CASSVGTGGLGSYNEQFF
. | TRBJ1-5 | TRBV19 | . | TGTGCCAGTAGTATGAGGCGGTACAATCAGCCCCAGCATTTT | CASSMRRYNQPQHF
. | TRBJ1-1 | TRBV5-1 | . | TGCGCCAGCAGCCCGCGTAGGGGGAACACTGAAGCTTTCTTT | CASSPRRGNTEAFF
. | TRBJ2-7 | TRBV19 | once | TGTGCCAGTAGTACTGGACAAGACTCCTACGAGCAGTACTTC | CASSTGQDSYEQYF
. | TRBJ2-7 | TRBV5-1 | . | TGCGCCAGCAGTTTTCCAGGGAACTACGAGCAGTACTTC | CASSFPGNYEQYF
. | TRBJ2-7 | TRBV6-6 | once | TGTGCCAGCAGTCAGAGCAGGTTGAACTACGAGCAGTACTTC | CASSQSRLNYEQYF
. | TRBJ1-2 | TRBV7-9 | . | TGTGCCAGCAGCTTAGCTGGCGGCTACACCTTC | CASSLAGGYTF
. | TRBJ2-3 | TRBV2 | . | TGTGCCAGCAGTGAGTACAGCTTAAGTGGCACAGATACGCAGTATTTT | CASSEYSLSGTDTQYF
. | TRBJ2-1 | TRBV4-1 | . | TGCGCCAGCAGCCAAAGCCGAGACCCGACTATAGGTGAGCAGTTCTTC | CASSQSRDPTIGEQFF
. | TRBJ1-1 | TRBV5-4 | . | TGTGCCAGCAGCTTGGCAAGCGGGGTGAACACTGAAGCTTTCTTT | CASSLASGVNTEAFF
TRBD2 | TRBJ2-1 | TRBV24-1 | once | TGTGCCACCAGTGGTCTAGCGGGAGGCAAAGGGTCCTACAATGAGCAGTTCTTC | CATSGLAGGKGSYNEQFF
. | TRBJ2-1 | TRBV9 | . | TGTGCCAGCAGCGTAGGGCAGATCGGGAGTTCCTACAATGAGCAGTTCTTC | CASSVGQIGSSYNEQFF
TRBD1 | TRBJ1-5 | TRBV7-6 | . | TGTGCCAGCAGCTTAGGGGACAGGGGCAATCAGCCCCAGCATTTT | CASSLGDRGNQPQHF
TRBD1 | TRBJ1-5 | TRBV5-5 | . | TGTGCCAGCAGCCCCGGGACAGGGCATCAGCCCCAGCATTTT | CASSPGTGHQPQHF
TRBD1 | TRBJ1-6 | TRBV24-1 | . | TGTGCCACCAGTGACTCCGGACAGGGTAATTCACCCCTCCACTTT | CATSDSGQGNSPLHF
TRBD1 | TRBJ1-2 | TRBV7-9 | . | TGTGCCAGCTCCTGGAGGCAGGGGGCGAATGGCTACACCTTC | CASSWRQGANGYTF
. | TRBJ2-7 | TRBV18 | . | TGTGCCAGCTCACCACCGGCAGGGGGAAATTCGCGGGACCTCTACGAGCAGTACTTC | CASSPPAGGNSRDLYEQYF
TRBD2 | TRBJ2-3 | TRBV9 | . | TGTGCCAGCAGTCCGGGACTAGCGGGCGGTACAGATACGCAGTATTTT | CASSPGLAGGTDTQYF
TRBD2 | TRBJ2-7 | TRBV6-1 | once | TGTGCCAGCAGTGATCCAGCGGGGAGTGGAAACTACGAGCAGTACTTC | CASSDPAGSGNYEQYF
. | TRBJ1-2 | TRBV12-3/TRBV12-4 | . | TGTGCCAGCAGTTTAGGAGCCGGGTATGGCTACACCTTC | CASSLGAGYGYTF
TRBD1 | TRBJ1-5 | TRBV24-1 | . | TGTGCCACCAGTGACAGGGGACAGGCAATCAATCAGCCCCAGCATTTT | CATSDRGQAINQPQHF
. | TRBJ1-5 | TRBV7-2 | . | TGTGCCAGCAAAAGCGGGGGAGGGGTCGAGACCCGGCCCCAGCATTTT | CASKSGGGVETRPQHF
. | TRBJ2-1 | TRBV7-9 | . | TGTGCCAGCAGCGAAGCAGGAGGCTACAATGAGCAGTTCTTC | CASSEAGGYNEQFF
. | TRBJ1-2 | TRBV7-9 | once | TGTGCCAGCAGCTTAGGGGAGGGGCAGCGCGGCTACACCTTC | CASSLGEGQRGYTF
TRBD2 | TRBJ2-1 | TRBV11-3 | . | TGTGCCAGCAGCTTGCCCCATTTCGCGGGAGACTACAATGAGCAGTTCTTC | CASSLPHFAGDYNEQFF
TRBD1 | TRBJ2-2 | TRBV7-2 | . | TGTGCCAGCAGCCCCAAGGCGACAGGGGTGAACACCGGGGAGCTGTTTTTT | CASSPKATGVNTGELFF
. | TRBJ1-2 | TRBV6-5 | . | TGTGCCAGCAGTCCCGTGGGGGGAGTAAACTATGGCTACACCTTC | CASSPVGGVNYGYTF
. | TRBJ1-5 | TRBV4-2 | few | TGTGCCAGCAGCCAAGATTGGGGGGATCAGCCCCAGCATTTT | CASSQDWGDQPQHF
. | TRBJ1-3 | TRBV5-5 | . | TGTGCCAGCAGCCCTTCTACGCCCCTCATCTCTGGAAACACCATATATTTT | CASSPSTPLISGNTIYF
TRBD2 | TRBJ2-7 | TRBV29-1 | . | TGCAGCGTTTACATTAGCGGGAGCTCCTACGAGCAGTACTTC | CSVYISGSSYEQYF
TRBD1 | TRBJ1-1 | TRBV7-2 | . | TGTGCCAGCAGGACCCGGGACAGGGACACTGAAGCTTTCTTT | CASRTRDRDTEAFF
. | TRBJ2-5 | TRBV2 | . | TGTGCCAGCAGAGAGGGGGGGACCGTCAAAGAGACCCAGTACTTC | CASREGGTVKETQYF
TRBD1 | TRBJ1-1 | TRBV5-1 | . | TGCGCCAGCAGCGGGGGGACAGGCCCGAACACTGAAGCTTTCTTT | CASSGGTGPNTEAFF
. | TRBJ2-7 | TRBV21-1 | . | TGTGCCAGTATACAGGGGGCTCATGACGAGCAGTACTTC | CASIQGAHDEQYF
. | TRBJ2-3 | TRBV6-5 | . | TGTGCCAGCAGTTACCTACGTAGCGGCACAGATACGCAGTATTTT | CASSYLRSGTDTQYF
TRBD1 | TRBJ2-7 | TRBV29-1 | . | TGCAGCGTTGAAGAAGGGGGCAGGGCGTACTTC | CSVEEGGRAYF
TRBD2 | TRBJ2-1 | TRBV7-8 | . | TGTGCCAGCAGCTTAGGCCGGACTAGCGGGGCGTACAATGAGCAGTTCTTC | CASSLGRTSGAYNEQFF
TRBD2 | TRBJ2-7 | TRBV6-6 | . | TGTGCCAGCAGTTACTCCCGTATCGGGACTAGCGAGCAGTACTTC | CASSYSRIGTSEQYF
TRBD1 | TRBJ2-1 | TRBV18 | . | TGTGCCAGCTCACTATTAACAGGGGCGAATCCGCTTAATGAGCAGTTCTTC | CASSLLTGANPLNEQFF
. | TRBJ1-2 | TRBV6-5 | . | TGTGCCAGCAGTTACTCGGCCAGAAGCTATGGCTACACCTTC | CASSYSARSYGYTF
TRBD1 | TRBJ1-2 | TRBV27 | . | TGTGCCAGCAGTTCGACAGGGGGAGTCTATGGCTACACCTTC | CASSSTGGVYGYTF
. | TRBJ2-7 | TRBV4-1 | many | TGCGCCAGCAGCCAAGTCCCCCCCCAGCGAACCGAGCAGTACTTC | CASSQVPPQRTEQYF
. | TRBJ2-4 | TRBV24-1 | . | TGTGCCACCAGTGAAGCAGGGGTCAAAAACATTCAGTACTTC | CATSEAGVKNIQYF
. | TRBJ1-4 | TRBV5-1 | once | TGCGCCAGCAGCTTGGGACAGCCAAATGAAAAACTGTTTTTT | CASSLGQPNEKLFF
TRBD1 | TRBJ2-7 | TRBV9 | few | TGTGCCAGCAGCGTAGGGACAGGGGGCGGCGAGCAGTACTTC | CASSVGTGGGEQYF
TRBD2 | TRBJ2-7 | TRBV7-6 | . | TGTGCCAGCAGCTTAGAGGCGGGGGGGCCCTACGAGCAGTACTTC | CASSLEAGGPYEQYF
. | TRBJ2-1 | TRBV7-3 | . | TGTGCCAGCAGCCCCTTTCGGGGCAATGAGCAGTTCTTC | CASSPFRGNEQFF
. | TRBJ2-6 | TRBV7-8 | few | TGTGCCAGCAGCTTAACAGCTTTCTCTGGGGCCAACGTCCTGACTTTC | CASSLTAFSGANVLTF
TRBD2 | TRBJ2-3 | TRBV19 | . | TGTGCCAGTAGTATAGAACTAGCGGCCTTCACAGATACGCAGTATTTT | CASSIELAAFTDTQYF
TRBD2 | TRBJ2-2 | TRBV10-1 | . | TGCGCCAACAAGTATCCTAGCGGGAGTTGGATGGCGGACACCGGGGAGCTGTTTTTT | CANKYPSGSWMADTGELFF
. | TRBJ1-1 | TRBV19 | . | TGTGCCAGTATCCCGACAGGCAAGGGAGAAGCTTTCTTT | CASIPTGKGEAFF
. | TRBJ1-4 | TRBV6-5 | . | TGTGCCAGCAACCACAGACGGAATTATGAAAAACTGTTTTTT | CASNHRRNYEKLFF